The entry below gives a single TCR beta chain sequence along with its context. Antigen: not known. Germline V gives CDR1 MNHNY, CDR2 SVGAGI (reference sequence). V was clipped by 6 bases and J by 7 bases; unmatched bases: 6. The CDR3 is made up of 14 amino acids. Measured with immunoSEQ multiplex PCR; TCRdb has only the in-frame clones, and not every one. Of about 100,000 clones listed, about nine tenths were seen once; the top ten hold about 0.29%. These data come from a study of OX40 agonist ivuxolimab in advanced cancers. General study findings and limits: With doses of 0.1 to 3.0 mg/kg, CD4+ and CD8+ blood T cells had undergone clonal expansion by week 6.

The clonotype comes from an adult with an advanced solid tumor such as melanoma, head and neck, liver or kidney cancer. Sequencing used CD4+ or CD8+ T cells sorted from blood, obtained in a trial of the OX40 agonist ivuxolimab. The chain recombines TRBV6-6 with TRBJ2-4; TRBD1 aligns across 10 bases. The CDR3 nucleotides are TGTGCCAGCAGGCTGGGACAGGGGATGAACATTCAGTACTTC. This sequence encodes CASRLGQGMNIQYF.